The present TCR beta chain was sequenced within a study of T cell responses to AZD1222 COVID-19 vaccine. Study results and caveats: Among AZD1222 vaccinees, only 5 to 7 were seropositive at baseline. Targets within unmutated variant regions were reportedly found for nearly half of spike-specific TCRs. Two AZD1222 administrations were followed by greater Spike-specific TCR breadth and depth.

Produced via immunoSEQ multiplex PCR; TCRdb's table is partial and in-frame only. Among about 120,000 clones listed, around nine tenths were seen once. The CDR3 length is 14 residues. Trimming at V came to 6 bases and at J to 5 bases, leaving 10 bases not matched to a gene. Germline loops: CDR1 WNHNN, CDR2 SYGVQD (reference sequence). A note on this clone: Its cognate antigen is unknown.

The receptor was derived from an adult in good health. The rearrangement joins TRBV10-1 to TRBJ2-7; 7 positions agree with TRBD1. Sample: peripheral blood, taken on day 0 of AZD1222 vaccination. CDR3 residues: CASSQRGGEDEQYF. In DNA form, the CDR3 reads TGCGCCAGCAGCCAGAGAGGGGGCGAGGACGAGCAGTACTTC.